The 25 T cell receptor beta chains presented below share a single source sample, sequenced in a study of cytomegalovirus exposure and HLA in healthy donors. The PCR had 60 Vbeta and 13 Jbeta primers. Clones were read by immunoSEQ multiplex PCR, and TCRdb kept only the in-frame ones, dropping some. Counted here are over 250,000 clones, 70% to 90% occurring once; the ten biggest clones make up about 4%. Material: PBMCs. These receptors came from a man aged 40-49 years in good health and CMV-seropositive.

This clone has a single count. The chain employs TRBV2 and TRBJ2-2; D is unclear. The CDR3 covers 13 residues. The V end lost 7 bases, the J end lost 5 bases, and 11 bases lay between the germline ends. Germline-derived CDR1 and CDR2 are SNHLY and FYNNEI. CDR3 residues: CASIGLPTGELFF. The CDR3 region has the DNA TGTGCCAGCATTGGGCTACCAACCGGGGAGCTGTTTTTT.

This chain joins TRBV7-3 and TRBJ2-3; D possibly corresponds to TRBD2 (5 bases). Germline-derived CDR1 and CDR2 are SGHTA and FQGTGA. The CDR3 spans 14 residues. V lost 3 bases and J lost 2, with 9 bases in between. The CDR3 nucleotides read TGTGCCAGCAGCTTTCACGGGAACACAGATACGCAGTATTTT. It encodes CASSFHGNTDTQYF.

The chain links TRBV4-3 to TRBJ1-2; D remains ambiguous. This CDR3 contains 15 residues. From germline, CDR1 is LGHNA and CDR2 YSLEER. Trimming took off 1 base at V and 0 bases at J, with 9 bases between the two ends. In DNA form, the CDR3 reads TGCGCCAGCAGCCAAGTTCTACTTCCTAACTATGGCTACACCTTC. Translated, it gives CASSQVLLPNYGYTF.

The chain links TRBV11-1 to TRBJ2-5; D perhaps matches TRBD2 (6 bases). Germline V lookup: CDR1 SGHAT, CDR2 FQDESV (reference sequence). The CDR3 extends over 14 amino acids. Trimming left V 2 bases short and J 1 base short, with 8 bases between. The CDR3 bases are TGTGCCAGCAGCTTATTGGGGGGCCAAGAGACCCAGTACTTC. It encodes CASSLLGGQETQYF.

The CDR3 nucleotides read TGTGCCAGCAGACACAAAAAGGACGGGGACTCCTACGAGCAGTACTTC. This codes for CASRHKKDGDSYEQYF. The genes are TRBV5-4 and TRBJ2-7, with a tentative D call TRBD2 (5 bases). The CDR3 is made up of 16 amino acids. Germline CDR1 reads SGHNT; CDR2 reads YYREEE (reference sequence). Trimming removed 5 bases at V and 0 bases at J, with 18 bases between.

Turning to this clone: This same CDR3 is encoded by further DNA sequences in the sample. This chain links TRBV5-1 with TRBJ2-2, with D perhaps matching TRBD2 (6 bases). Germline V gene sequence: CDR1 SGHRS, CDR2 YFSETQ. The CDR3 has 15 residues. Trimming removed 0 bases at V and 0 bases at J, with 6 bases between. The CDR3: CASSLGLANTGELFF. DNA of the CDR3: TGCGCCAGCAGCTTGGGACTAGCGAACACCGGGGAGCTGTTTTTT.

The chain recombines TRBV5-8 with TRBJ2-5, with 9 nucleotides matching TRBD2. This CDR3 has 14 residues. J gave up 5 bases and V 0 bases, and 2 bases lay outside the gene matches. Germline CDR1 is SGHTS and CDR2 is YDEGEE. CDR3 bases: TGTGCCAGCAGCTTGGCGGCGGGAGGGGAGACCCAGTACTTC. It yields the protein CASSLAAGGETQYF.

V is TRBV27 and J is TRBJ2-1; 11 bases align to TRBD2. V was clipped by 5 bases and J by 5 bases; unmatched bases: 17. The CDR3 totals 19 residues. The V gene's germline CDR1 is MNHEY and CDR2 SMNVEV (reference sequence). Here the CDR3 DNA reads TGTGCCAGCAGTCAAGGGGGACTAGCGGTATACCCTTCGGACAATGAGCAGTTCTTC. Amino acids: CASSQGGLAVYPSDNEQFF.

This chain joins TRBV9 and TRBJ2-5; 11 positions match TRBD2. CDR3 length equals 16 residues. The V and J ends lost 3 bases and 3 bases, in that order; junction bases with no gene match: 7. Per the germline V gene, CDR1 is SGDLS and CDR2 is YYNGEE. CDR3 bases: TGTGCCAGCAGCGAACCCCCGGGACTAGCGGAAGAGACCCAGTACTTC. Translating it yields CASSEPPGLAEETQYF.

CDR3: CASSPEVTLSYEQYF. The CDR3 nucleotides are TGTGCCAGCAGTCCTGAGGTAACCCTCTCTTACGAGCAGTACTTC. The chain is built from TRBV27 and TRBJ2-7; D is unclear. V lost 5 bases and J lost 4, with 18 bases in between. The length of the CDR3 is 15 residues. Germline loops: CDR1 MNHEY, CDR2 SMNVEV (reference sequence).

J is TRBJ2-2 and V is TRBV7-3, with D possibly TRBD2 on 5 matching bases. The germline V gene has CDR1 SGHTA and CDR2 FQGTGA. The germline V and J ends were trimmed by 1 base and 0 bases, with 6 bases remaining between them. The CDR3 extends over 15 amino acids. The CDR3 spells CASSLRGANTGELFF. CDR3 in DNA: TGTGCCAGCAGCTTAAGGGGAGCGAACACCGGGGAGCTGTTTTTT.

V is TRBV27 and J is TRBJ2-2; 15 positions agree with TRBD2. Germline V gene data show CDR1 as MNHEY and CDR2 as SMNVEV (reference sequence). The CDR3 has 18 amino acids. Unmatched junction bases numbered 6, after V lost 4 bases and J lost 3 bases. The CDR3 loop is CASSSGLAGGPYTGELFF. CDR3 sequence (DNA): TGTGCCAGCAGTTCTGGACTAGCGGGAGGGCCATACACCGGGGAGCTGTTTTTT.

The CDR3 nucleotides are TGTGCCAGCTCACCGTCAGGGGCTTTCTCTGGAAACACCATATATTTT. Its protein is CASSPSGAFSGNTIYF. The chain is built from TRBV18 and TRBJ1-3; D is perhaps TRBD1 (6 bases). Germline CDR1 KGHSH, CDR2 LQKENI. The CDR3 is made up of 16 amino acids. The V gene lost 3 bases and the J gene lost 0 bases, with 12 bases spanning the gap.

Here the CDR3 reads CASSQETGYEQYF. The DNA of the CDR3 is TGTGCCAGCAGCCAAGAAACCGGCTACGAGCAGTACTTC. The V call is TRBV4-2, the J call TRBJ2-7; D remains ambiguous. The CDR3 loop spans 13 amino acids. CDR1 is LGHNA, CDR2 YNFKEQ, per germline. Trimming stripped 0 bases from V and 3 bases from J, with 6 bases between.

The V gene is TRBV9, the J gene TRBJ1-1; 7 positions match TRBD1. Germline loops: CDR1 SGDLS, CDR2 YYNGEE. The V gene end was trimmed by 0 bases and the J gene end by 4 bases; junction bases not matched to a gene: 3. This CDR3 has 14 amino acids. Written as DNA, the CDR3 is TGTGCCAGCAGCGTAGCGCAGGGGGGCACTGAAGCTTTCTTT. Amino acid sequence: CASSVAQGGTEAFF.

The CDR3: CASSDWQGDEKLFF. Written as DNA, the CDR3 is TGTGCCAGCAGTGATTGGCAGGGCGATGAAAAACTGTTTTTT. The chain joins TRBV6-1 to TRBJ1-4; TRBD1 is a possible D gene (5 bases). The CDR3 length is 14 residues. Germline V CDR1 and CDR2: MNHNS, SASEGT. Trimming shortened V by 3 bases and J by 6 bases, and 11 bases separated the two germline ends.

The chain is built from TRBV2 and TRBJ2-2, with D perhaps matching TRBD2 (6 bases). Trimming cost V 3 bases and J 0 bases, with 8 bases left between them. Per germline, CDR1 SNHLY and CDR2 FYNNEI. CDR3 length: 15 residues. CDR3 sequence reads: CASSEASANTGELFF. The CDR3 nucleotides are TGTGCCAGCAGTGAGGCTAGCGCGAACACCGGGGAGCTGTTTTTT.

This chain links TRBV28 with TRBJ2-1, with TRBD1 identical over 7 bases. V lost 3 bases and J lost 9; bases outside the gene matches: 5. Germline V gene lookup returns CDR1 MDHEN and CDR2 SYDVKM. The CDR3 sequence is 13 residues long. In DNA, the CDR3 is TGTGCCAGCAGTTTTTCTCAGGGGGTTGAGCAGTTCTTC. Encoded protein: CASSFSQGVEQFF.

This chain uses TRBV7-2 with TRBJ2-3, with TRBD1 identical over 10 bases. The V and J ends lost 1 base and 3 bases, in that order; junction bases with no gene match: 1. This CDR3 contains 15 residues. From germline, CDR1 is SGHTA and CDR2 FQGNSA. CDR3 coding DNA: TGTGCCAGCAGCTTAGGGGGACAGGGGACAGATACGCAGTATTTT. Its protein is CASSLGGQGTDTQYF.

This clone was detected only once. The genes are TRBV28 and TRBJ1-1; 7 bases fit TRBD1. Germline CDR1 and CDR2: MDHEN and SYDVKM. The V gene end was trimmed by 2 bases and the J gene end by 1 base; junction bases not matched to a gene: 4. CDR3 length equals 15 residues. The CDR3 bases are TGTGCCAGCAGTTTACGGACAGGCTCGAACACTGAAGCTTTCTTT. As protein: CASSLRTGSNTEAFF.

The V gene is TRBV5-6, the J gene TRBJ1-2; TRBD1 might be the D (6 bases). This CDR3 has 15 amino acids. Trimming removed 2 bases at V and 6 bases at J, with 17 bases between. CDR1 and CDR2 from the germline V gene are SGHDT and YYEEEE. CDR3 protein: CASSFVQGLTDGYTF. CDR3 nucleotides: TGTGCCAGCAGCTTTGTGCAGGGGTTAACGGATGGCTACACCTTC.

The chain couples TRBV6-7 to TRBJ1-1, with D possibly TRBD1 on 5 matching bases. TRBV6-7 is an ORF for which the function is uncertain. V dropped 3 bases and J dropped 6 bases, with 17 bases sitting between them. The length of the CDR3 is 15 residues. The CDR3 sequence is CASSYSGFEKAEAFF. The CDR3 nucleotides are TGTGCCAGCAGTTATTCAGGGTTTGAAAAGGCTGAAGCTTTCTTT.

The V and J genes are TRBV10-1 and TRBJ1-4, with 9 nucleotides matching TRBD1. Germline V gives CDR1 WNHNN, CDR2 SYGVQD (reference sequence). V trimming: 5 bases; J trimming: 7 bases; junction bases outside the gene matches: 8. This CDR3 has 15 residues. In nucleotides, the CDR3 is TGCGCCAGCAGTTCCTCCGGGACAGGGAGTGAAAAACTGTTTTTT. Translating gives CASSSSGTGSEKLFF.

V is TRBV30 and J is TRBJ2-1; 11 positions match TRBD2. The germline CDR1 and CDR2 sequences are GTSNPN and SVGIG (reference sequence). V dropped 0 bases and J dropped 8; count of bases not matched to a gene: 3. The CDR3 length is 14 residues. The CDR3, as DNA: TGTGCCTGGAGTGTTCTAGCGGGAGGCTATGAGCAGTTCTTC. Amino acids: CAWSVLAGGYEQFF.

The V call is TRBV19, the J call TRBJ2-7; possible D gene TRBD2, 6 bases. The ends were cut back, 3 bases at V and 1 base at J, with 10 bases in the middle. Looked up from germline, CDR1 is LNHDA and CDR2 is SQIVND (reference sequence). The CDR3 covers 14 residues. In DNA, the CDR3 is TGTGCCAGTAGTATGTTTAGCGGTTCCTACGAGCAGTACTTC. The encoded protein is CASSMFSGSYEQYF.